These 7 T cell receptor beta chains were sequenced from one sample in a study of blood T cell repertoires in COVID-19. TCRdb keeps only in-frame clones here, not all; method: immunoSEQ multiplex PCR. The table lists about 170,000 clones, roughly 81% of them singletons. Sequenced material: peripheral blood. The receptors were gathered from a woman of 80 years or more with COVID-19, enrolled during active disease.

This clone was seen a few times. The rearrangement joins TRBV20-1 to TRBJ1-1, with D possibly TRBD1 on 5 matching bases. Trimming stripped 3 bases from V and 8 bases from J, with 10 bases between. Per germline, CDR1 DFQATT and CDR2 SNEGSKA (reference sequence). CDR3 size: 11 residues. CDR3 region: CSARVDSEAFF. CDR3 sequence (DNA): TGCAGTGCTAGGGTCGACAGCGAAGCTTTCTTT.

Here the CDR3 reads CATSTNGHMGQPQHF. CDR3 DNA: TGTGCCACCAGCACAAACGGTCACATGGGCCAGCCCCAGCATTTT. The J gene is TRBJ1-5, the V gene TRBV15; D ambiguous. Deletions cut 4 bases from V and 7 bases from J, with 17 bases between. Germline V gives CDR1 LNHNV, CDR2 YYDKDF (reference sequence). This CDR3 has 15 amino acids.

The chain couples TRBV5-1 to TRBJ1-6; D is ambiguous. Germline CDR1 is SGHRS and CDR2 is YFSETQ. V was cut by 3 bases and J by 8 bases, with 15 bases left in between. The CDR3 spans 15 residues. As DNA, the CDR3 is TGCGCCAGCAGCTCACCGGGAAGCCGGGATTCACCCCTCCACTTT. Its translation is CASSSPGSRDSPLHF.

This chain joins TRBV7-6 and TRBJ1-3; D is perhaps TRBD1 (6 bases). Trimming stripped 3 bases from V and 4 bases from J, with 19 bases between. Germline V gene data show CDR1 as SGHVS and CDR2 as FNYEAQ. The CDR3 is made up of 17 amino acids. The chain's CDR3 is CASSLPQWGTSGNTIYF. CDR3 nucleotide sequence: TGTGCCAGCAGCTTGCCACAGTGGGGGACATCGGGAAACACCATATATTTT. Full variable domain (rest looked up from reference TRBV7-6 and TRBJ1-3): GAGVSQSPRYKVTKRGQDVALRCDPISGHVSLYWYRQALGQGPEFLTYFNYEAQQDKSGLPNDRFSAERPEGSISTLTIQRTEQRDSAMYRCASSLPQWGTSGNTIYFGEGSWLTVV.

The chain couples TRBV28 to TRBJ1-3, with TRBD1 matching 8 bases. The CDR3 has 17 amino acids. Germline loops: CDR1 MDHEN, CDR2 SYDVKM. Trimming removed 4 bases from V and 4 bases from J; junction bases left unmatched: 12. The CDR3 sequence is CASSYADSRGPGNTIYF. The CDR3 nucleotides read TGTGCCAGCAGTTATGCGGATTCCAGGGGGCCGGGAAACACCATATATTTT.

The J gene is TRBJ2-1, the V gene TRBV7-8; maybe TRBD1 (5 bases). Germline values: CDR1 SGHVS, CDR2 FQNEAQ. Trimming pared 6 bases from V and 3 bases from J, leaving 9 bases between. The CDR3 consists of 13 residues. The CDR3 nucleotides are TGTGCCAGCAGGGGGCCTAGCTACAATGAGCAGTTCTTC. It codes for CASRGPSYNEQFF.

This chain connects TRBV7-2 to TRBJ1-4, with D unresolved. V shed 4 bases and J shed 5 bases, with 11 bases lying between them. CDR1 and CDR2 (germline): SGHTA, FQGNSA. The CDR3 is 14 residues long. The CDR3 region is CASSSGFYNEKLFF. The CDR3 DNA follows: TGTGCCAGCAGCTCCGGGTTCTACAATGAAAAACTGTTTTTT. Combining the CDR3 with reference TRBV7-2 and TRBJ1-4 gives the whole variable domain GAGVSQSPSNKVTEKGKDVELRCDPISGHTALYWYRQSLGQGLEFLIYFQGNSAPDKSGLPSDRFSAERTGGSVSTLTIQRTQQEDSAVYLCASSSGFYNEKLFFGSGTQLSVL.